A single sample is the source of the 8 T cell receptor beta chains below, sequenced in a study of patients and donors after allogeneic stem cell transplantation. TCRdb called the RT-PCR reads again in MiXCR, with one record for every CDR3 protein. The table has about 960,000 distinct CDR3 sequences, about a sixth seen once. The material sequenced was blood, either unsorted or a sorted T cell fraction (not recorded which). All receptors derive from a human donor who was either an allogeneic HSCT recipient or a stem cell or donor lymphocyte infusion donor (not recorded which). It is not recorded whose cells these are; they may come from a transplant donor.

The rearrangement links TRBV5-1 to TRBJ2-3; TRBD2 matches at 10 bases. The trim removed 5 bases at V and 5 bases at J, leaving 11 bases unmatched. CDR1 and CDR2 from the germline V gene are SGHRS and YFSETQ. The CDR3 contains 16 residues. The CDR3 loop is CASSHWRAGGQDTQYF. The CDR3 DNA sequence: TGCGCCAGCAGTCATTGGCGAGCGGGAGGGCAAGATACGCAGTATTTT.

The rearrangement joins TRBV5-6 to TRBJ2-3; TRBD2 matches at 8 bases. Germline V lookup: CDR1 SGHDT, CDR2 YYEEEE. The CDR3 is 16 amino acids. Losses at the gene ends were 3 bases for V and 2 bases for J; bases not matched to a gene: 8. The CDR3 DNA is TGTGCCAGCAGCTACCTACAGCGGGGGAACACAGATACGCAGTATTTT. As protein: CASSYLQRGNTDTQYF.

In this sample, this clonotype turned up a few times. CDR3 amino acids: CASSHDRANTEAFF. The CDR3 DNA follows: TGTGCCAGCAGCCATGACAGGGCGAACACTGAAGCTTTCTTT. J is TRBJ1-1 and V is TRBV12-3 or TRBV12-4; 7 positions agree with TRBD1. The CDR3 extends over 14 amino acids. J gave up 1 base and V 6 bases, and 5 bases lay outside the gene matches.

The chain combines TRBV7-9 with TRBJ1-1; 8 nucleotides line up with TRBD1. CDR1 is SEHNR and CDR2 is FQNEAQ in the germline V gene (reference sequence). The CDR3 contains 14 residues. V was clipped by 6 bases and J by 3 bases; unmatched bases: 6. CDR3 in DNA: TGTGCCAGCAGTCGACAGGGGAGGGACACTGAAGCTTTCTTT. It translates to CASSRQGRDTEAFF.

This clonotype occurred once. The rearrangement links TRBV4-1 to TRBJ1-1; D is ambiguous. CDR1 is MGHRA, CDR2 YSYEKL, per germline. The V end lost 0 bases, the J end lost 0 bases, and 8 bases lay between the germline ends. The CDR3 is made up of 15 amino acids. CDR3 coding DNA: TGCGCCAGCAGCCAAGAGGCCAGTCTGAACACTGAAGCTTTCTTT. This codes for CASSQEASLNTEAFF.

V gene TRBV6-1 combines with J gene TRBJ2-7; 8 positions agree with TRBD2. Unmatched junction bases numbered 11, after V lost 11 bases and J lost 2 bases. The germline V gene encodes CDR1 MNHNS and CDR2 SASEGT. This CDR3 is built from 14 residues. CDR3 nucleotides: TGTGCCGGTGCGGGAGGCCCTGCTCCCTACGAGCAGTACTTC. It yields the protein CAGAGGPAPYEQYF.

This clonotype showed up just a few times. The rearrangement joins TRBV20-1 to TRBJ1-3; D may be TRBD1 (6 bases). The CDR3 totals 15 residues. V was trimmed by 4 bases and J by 3 bases, leaving 16 bases between them. Per germline, CDR1 DFQATT and CDR2 SNEGSKA (reference sequence). This CDR3 reads CSAIPGQSYGNTIYF. CDR3 nucleotide sequence: TGCAGTGCTATACCTGGACAGAGTTATGGAAACACCATATATTTT.

This clonotype was seen just once. V is TRBV2 and J is TRBJ1-1; 7 bases agree with TRBD1. Germline CDR1 SNHLY, CDR2 FYNNEI. This CDR3 has 14 residues. J lost 1 base, V lost 3 bases, and 2 bases had no gene match. The CDR3 DNA follows: TGTGCCAGCAGTGACGACAGGGCGAACACTGAAGCTTTCTTT. Protein product: CASSDDRANTEAFF.